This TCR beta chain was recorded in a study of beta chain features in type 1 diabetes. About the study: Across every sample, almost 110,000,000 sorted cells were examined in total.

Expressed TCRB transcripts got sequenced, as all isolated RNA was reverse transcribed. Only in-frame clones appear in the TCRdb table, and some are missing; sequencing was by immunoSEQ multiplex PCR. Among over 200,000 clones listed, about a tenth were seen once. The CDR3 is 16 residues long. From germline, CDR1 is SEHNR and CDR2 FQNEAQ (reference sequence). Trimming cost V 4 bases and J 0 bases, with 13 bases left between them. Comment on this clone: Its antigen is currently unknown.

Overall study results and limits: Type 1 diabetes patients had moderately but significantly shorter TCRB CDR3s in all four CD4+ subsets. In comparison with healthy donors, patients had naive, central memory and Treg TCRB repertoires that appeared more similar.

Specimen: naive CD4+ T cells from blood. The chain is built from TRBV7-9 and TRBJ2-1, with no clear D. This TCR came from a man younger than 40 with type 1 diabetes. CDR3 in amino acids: CASSSAPYGSYNEQFF. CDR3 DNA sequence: TGTGCCAGCAGCTCTGCGCCATACGGCTCCTACAATGAGCAGTTCTTC.